The present T cell receptor beta chain was sequenced within a study of cytomegalovirus exposure and HLA in healthy donors (dated by TCRdb to the late 2010s). Broadly, across the study: In an earlier analysis of 587 of the donors, roughly 300 Gb of sequence data and some 100 million unique TCR beta sequences from about 179 million T cells were reported. All discovery cohort repertoires had been generated on a single sequencing platform. A later genetic analysis used genome-wide SNP genotypes for about three fifths of the 666 donors, treating that subset as a discovery cohort. An early release that covered about 600 HLA-typed donors contained approximately 300 gigabases of sequencing data and around 80 million unique TCR sequences. Along with the roughly 670-subject first cohort, a separate validation cohort of 120 different subjects was used. Typing coverage differed by locus: A, B, C, DRB1 and DQB1 were typed in about 620-640 donors, DQA1 in 522, DPA1 in 600 to 610, and DPB1 in 400 to 490. Among some 400 genotyped donors of the cohort, an average of around 240,000 unique TCR beta nucleotide sequences were sequenced per donor, around 18% of them non-productive. Among the roughly 400 genotyped donors, around 81% belonged to the genetic ancestry cluster associated with self-reported Caucasian donors. To decide whether each TCR beta V gene segment behaved as functional or pseudogenic, an earlier analysis of some 600 of the donors relied on high-throughput TCR beta sequencing. Donor age, sex, ethnicity and CMV serostatus were compiled together with the repertoire data. Four or five DR-DQ haplotypes were handled as single units for association and clustering because linkage in the cohort was strong. Class I and class II HLA loci were covered by the typing at four-digit resolution. To predict cytomegalovirus infection status, the study combined high-throughput TCR immunosequencing, statistical association of individual TCRs with disease status, and machine learning. Rather than drawing on any new phenotypic data, the later analysis identified candidate immune exposures from TCR beta sequences and the way those sequences occurred across donors. The study aimed to test whether signatures of past pathogen exposure could be identified by cataloging public T cell receptors. The study used immunosequencing to profile the T cell repertoires of some 600 subjects and linked those repertoires to cytomegalovirus serostatus. In a later analysis, previously published TCR beta repertoires from more than 500 donors were re-analyzed and high-resolution HLA genotyping was added so that TCR occurrence patterns could be studied. Results and caveats for the whole study, not just this receptor: Correlated functional status among segregating V segments might reflect linkage disequilibrium, but an unknown experimental factor could not be ruled out. The study listed 150 to 200 TCR beta chains as associated with cytomegalovirus. Some IMGT-functional V segments, including TRBV6-2 and TRBV6-3, could not be told apart with the 87-base-pair reads, so those segments were excluded. Most TCR sequences were observed very rarely across donors, whereas some public TCRs were present in many individuals. A group of highly shared sequence variants was considered likely to be a technical artifact of the sequencing pipeline. According to the authors, the approach could potentially be generalized to other disease states and immunological phenotypes. In an earlier analysis of 500 to 650 of the donors, most TCR beta V segments appeared in productive rearrangements about 90% or about 30% of the time, broadly matching IMGT annotations. The earlier analysis of almost 600 of the donors excluded 15 to 20 rarely observed V segments, including chromosome 9 orphons, because counts were too low. Presence/absence analyses assumed roughly uniform sequencing depth across donors, an assumption that may not hold. An association between a missense DCLRE1C variant and V-gene and J-gene trimming of TCR beta chains was found in a later genetic analysis and replicated in an independent cohort. CMV serostatus was the only immune exposure information available for the cohort. Because some donors lacked HLA typing at each locus, the association tests relied only on the typed subset. Strong co-occurrence of HLA alleles, especially DR and DQ, made assigning TCR associations to individual alleles difficult. In vitro tests confirmed that a few of the cytomegalovirus-associated TCR beta chains recognize cytomegalovirus antigens. In a later analysis, HLA-associated TCR beta chains showed more clonal expansion and lower generation probabilities than non-associated chains that were equally common. In a later analysis, the rate of TCR association differed among HLA loci, with DRB1 alleles having the most associated TCRs and HLA-C alleles having the fewest. A further reported finding was that TCR beta sequences accurately predicted the HLA-A and HLA-B alleles for most subjects in the first cohort. In this cohort, only TCR beta chains were sequenced, and detectable features were limited by the absence of alpha or paired-chain data. In a later analysis, most CMV-associated TCR beta chains were found to appear HLA-restricted, with HLA associations seemingly driven largely by CMV exposure. Cytomegalovirus status was reported to be diagnosed by the classifier with high specificity and sensitivity in both the original and validation cohorts. Specific HLA alleles were associated with 16,951 TCR beta sequences at a false discovery rate of 0.05 in a later analysis. Compared with the approximately 710-donor mean, donors in an Asian-associated ancestry cluster had fewer N-insertions in productive TCRs, according to a later genetic analysis. According to a later analysis, parvovirus B19, influenza, CMV and Epstein-Barr virus appeared linked to several top co-occurrence clusters.

Trimming removed 1 base from V and 10 bases from J, leaving 13 bases between the germline ends. The CDR3 measures 13 amino acids from cysteine to phenylalanine. The entry retains the CDR3 DNA only, 39 bases that are in frame from base 1. The germline V gene sets CDR1 to SGHTA and CDR2 to FQGNSA. The cohort consisted of hundreds of healthy bone marrow donors. At the time of sampling, all cohort members were nominally healthy, though unrecorded immune exposures were likely present. The donor was CMV seronegative and was included in the group of a few hundred seronegative cohort members. Every donor gave a peripheral blood sample, and the peripheral blood mononuclear cells from that sample were used for TCR beta sequencing. The Qiagen DNeasy Blood Extraction Kit was used to extract genomic DNA from the blood cell samples. The receptor library was made with the immunoSEQ multiplex PCR assay. For the multiplex PCR, a mixture combining 60 forward primers for TCR Vbeta segments and 13 reverse primers for TCR Jbeta segments was used. A multiplex PCR assay on genomic DNA amplified the CDR3 region of rearranged TCR beta genes. On the Illumina HiSeq System, the amplified TCR beta libraries were sequenced as 87-base-pair reads. As for how the authors treated the data: Across the 500 to 850 repertoires, a later analysis counted approximately 83 million unique TCR beta chains, around 10 million of which were shared by at least two donors. Raw reads were error-corrected and collapsed into unique sequences with a nearest-neighbor algorithm that merged closely related sequences to remove PCR and sequencing errors. CDR3 sequences were aligned to IMGT reference sequences to assign V, D and J gene segments. For a sequence to be retained, a match of at least six nucleotides to both a V gene segment and a J gene segment was required. A rearrangement counted as productive if the CDR3 had no stop codons and remained in frame with V and J, and every other rearrangement counted as non-productive. Following IMGT convention, CDR3 was defined as the stretch from the second conserved V-encoded cysteine up to the conserved J-encoded phenylalanine. In an earlier analysis of more than 550 of the donors, sequences lacking an unambiguous match to a single V gene segment were excluded. An earlier analysis of just under 600 of the donors called V segments functional above 56.7% productive rearrangements and segregating when the between-donor standard deviation exceeded 5%. A statistical classification framework was built to diagnose cytomegalovirus status from the catalog of TCR beta chain sequences. In a later analysis, V and J genes were assigned by comparing TCR nucleotide sequences against IMGT/GENE-DB human TR gene sequences. The TCRdist pipeline was used in a later analysis to assign CDR3 sequences and most-parsimonious VDJ recombination scenarios. In a later analysis, each TCR beta chain was defined by its CDR3 amino acid sequence together with its V-gene family, and reads lacking a unique V-gene family were excluded. In a later analysis, 450 to 600 highly shared, low-generation-probability nucleotide sequences were removed to address suspected cross-contamination and a sequencing artifact. For each public chain, a later analysis derived a clonal expansion index from normalized ranks of inferred template counts within each repertoire. In a later analysis, generation probabilities were computed using a VDJ recombination model fitted to out-of-frame rearrangements, and the results were checked against IGoR. In a later analysis, hypergeometric tests were used to score TCR-TCR, TCR-HLA and TCR-CMV co-occurrence, with a repertoire-size bias correction applied to TCR pairs. False discovery rates were estimated in a later analysis by permuting HLA or CMV assignments 20 times. In a later analysis, co-occurring TCRs were grouped using DBSCAN, and TCRdist sequence similarity was added for clustering within HLA-allele-positive subsets. Co-occurrence clustering excluded repertoires with fewer than 30,000 or more than 120,000 public chains, plus five with anomalous nucleotide sharing. This immuneACCESS table, as held by TCRdb, lists in-frame sequences with V and J called but not all clones. Of the missing ones, under half trace to an unresolved V gene in checked studies; the others have no known cause. V, J and clone size were drawn from that table, and D and trimming were deduced from the DNA. The sample has some 150,000 clones on record, around 79% of them singletons. The ten top clones hold 3% to 4.5% of the sample.

A single count supports this clone. The clone's antigen remains unknown. There are no base qualities to consult, and no much larger clone falls within one base. This TCR derives from a male donor in good health and CMV-seronegative. The specimen was PBMCs. The V gene is TRBV7-2 and the J gene is TRBJ1-2; a tentative D match to TRBD1 spans 6 bases. The sequenced DNA is TGTGCCAGCAGCTTAGAGGGGGTCATAAACTACACCTTC. It translates as CASSLEGVINYTF.